Described below is a single T cell receptor beta chain sequence and its context. The source of the sample is a study of blood T cell repertoires in COVID-19. Looking at the study overall: Sources were T cells, B-cell-depleted T cells, or PBMCs; the material itself was cDNA or gDNA.

Germline V CDR1 and CDR2: SGDLS, YYNGEE. The CDR3 runs to 15 residues. The trim removed 2 bases at V and 5 bases at J, leaving 4 bases unmatched. Produced via immunoSEQ multiplex PCR; TCRdb's table is partial and in-frame only. The data show 150,000 to 200,000 clones, approximately 90% seen once. Specimen: peripheral blood. The TCR sequence derives from a man in his sixties with active or convalescent COVID-19. The chain joins TRBV9 to TRBJ2-1; TRBD2 aligns across 10 bases. CDR3 nucleotide sequence: TGTGCCAGCAGCGTCTTAGCGGGGGGTAACAATGAGCAGTTCTTC. Translation gives CASSVLAGGNNEQFF.